Sequencing of this T cell receptor beta chain was carried out in a study of early T cells in non-severe SARS-CoV-2 infection. Findings of the study overall: Comparison of clonotypes with VDJdb favored anti-spike CD8 responses while missing private and CD4 specificities.

Deletions cut 6 bases from V and 9 bases from J, with 15 bases between. Germline CDR1 MNHEY, CDR2 SVGAGI. There are 12 residues in the CDR3. Unique molecular identifier tags were affixed to discrete cDNA molecules. TCRdb re-called the 5' RACE reads through MiXCR, storing one row per CDR3 protein. This table holds tens of thousands of distinct CDR3 sequences, approximately 5.5% found once. This clonotype came up many times. The target antigen is unknown. The sequence came from an adult who was a healthcare worker with PCR-confirmed SARS-CoV-2 infection or an uninfected control (not recorded which). The genes are TRBV6-5 and TRBJ2-7; D possibly corresponds to TRBD2 (5 bases). The sequenced sample consisted of whole blood. The CDR3 protein is CASSPRSGTQYF. The CDR3 nucleotides read TGTGCCAGCAGCCCTAGGAGCGGCACGCAGTACTTC.